These T cell receptor beta chains were read from a single sample in a study of cytotoxic CD8 clonotypes in ibrutinib-treated CLL. Method: immunoSEQ multiplex PCR; TCRdb's copy keeps in-frame clones and lacks some. The sample records about 160,000 clones, roughly 80% being singletons. The source material was PBMCs, sampled after 12 months of ibrutinib treatment. Receptors were obtained from a human donor with chronic lymphocytic leukemia. The CDR3 runs from the conserved cysteine through the conserved F or W. The order of the fields is V gene, D gene, clone size, J gene, CDR3 protein, CDR3 DNA. A D gene is named only where the DNA matches it firmly. Size values are once, few and many counts, or a class for expanded clones, and some rows have none.

>TRBV7-3|TRBD1|.|TRBJ1-1
CASSPGTGAGPTEAFF
TGTGCCAGCAGCCCCGGGACAGGCGCGGGGCCCACTGAAGCTTTCTTT
>TRBV18|TRBD1|.|TRBJ2-7
CASSLARDRGGPYEQYF
TGTGCCAGCTCACTTGCCCGGGACAGGGGTGGGCCCTACGAGCAGTACTTC
>TRBV5-6|TRBD1|.|TRBJ2-2
CAGSFLTGFTGELFF
TGTGCCGGCAGCTTCCTGACAGGGTTCACCGGGGAGCTGTTTTTT
>TRBV21-1|.|few|TRBJ2-2
CASSNPGTSGFGELFF
TGTGCCAGCAGCAATCCCGGGACTAGCGGCTTCGGGGAGCTGTTTTTT
>TRBV18|.|.|TRBJ2-5
CASSPPPNQETQYF
TGTGCCAGCTCACCACCGCCTAACCAAGAGACCCAGTACTTC
>TRBV15|.|.|TRBJ2-7
CATSSGRGTVFGNEQYF
TGTGCCACCAGCAGTGGACGGGGGACGGTCTTTGGGAACGAGCAGTACTTC
>TRBV12-1|.|.|TRBJ2-5
CASSATLAGGPGETQYF
TGTGCCAGCAGCGCCACGCTAGCGGGGGGGCCAGGAGAGACCCAGTACTTC
>TRBV11-2|.|once|TRBJ2-3
CASSSSLAGDTQYF
TGTGCCAGCAGCTCATCCCTAGCAGGGGATACGCAGTATTTT
>TRBV7-8|.|.|TRBJ1-2
CASSPPRGGYTF
TGTGCCAGCAGCCCCCCCAGGGGTGGCTACACCTTC
>TRBV10-3|TRBD2|.|TRBJ2-7
CAISGTSEGLTTYEQYF
TGTGCCATCAGTGGGACTAGCGAAGGTCTAACTACCTACGAGCAGTACTTC
>TRBV9|TRBD1|few|TRBJ2-2
CASSVGTGVTGELFF
TGTGCCAGCAGCGTAGGGACAGGGGTTACCGGGGAGCTGTTTTTT
>TRBV6-1|TRBD1|few|TRBJ2-2
CASSGKTGFAGELFF
TGTGCCAGCAGTGGGAAGACAGGGTTTGCCGGGGAGCTGTTTTTT
>TRBV28|TRBD2|few|TRBJ2-1
CASSRGSGTLHNEQFF
TGTGCCAGCAGTCGAGGAAGCGGGACTCTTCACAATGAGCAGTTCTTC
>TRBV28|.|.|TRBJ2-2
CASSLLWGADTGELFF
TGTGCCAGCAGTTTATTATGGGGGGCGGACACCGGGGAGCTGTTTTTT
>TRBV2|.|few|TRBJ1-3
CASMETGNTIYF
TGTGCCAGCATGGAGACTGGAAACACCATATATTTT
>TRBV28|TRBD1|many|TRBJ1-2
CASSRRGQGNYGYTF
TGTGCCAGCAGTCGACGGGGACAGGGGAACTATGGCTACACCTTC
>TRBV5-4|TRBD2|.|TRBJ2-7
CASKPLAGTHHEQYF
TGTGCCAGCAAACCTCTAGCGGGCACCCACCACGAGCAGTACTTC
>TRBV6-5|.|.|TRBJ1-1
CASRRGVYTEAFF
TGTGCCAGCAGGCGGGGGGTTTACACTGAAGCTTTCTTT
>TRBV4-2|TRBD2|.|TRBJ2-1
CASSQETEAGVRRYEQFF
TGTGCCAGCAGCCAAGAAACTGAGGCGGGGGTCCGCCGGTATGAGCAGTTCTTC
>TRBV27|.|.|TRBJ2-7
CASTSRIAPYEQYF
TGTGCCAGCACCTCGAGAATAGCGCCTTACGAGCAGTACTTC
>TRBV7-2|.|.|TRBJ1-2
CASSMPGEGGYTF
TGTGCCAGCAGCATGCCAGGGGAGGGAGGCTACACCTTC
>TRBV5-6|TRBD1|.|TRBJ1-4
CASSLRTGWDEKLFF
TGTGCCAGCAGCTTGAGGACAGGGTGGGATGAAAAACTGTTTTTT
>TRBV30|.|.|TRBJ2-7
CAWSVGGAQDEQYF
TGTGCCTGGAGTGTAGGGGGGGCGCAGGACGAGCAGTACTTC
>TRBV27|TRBD1|.|TRBJ1-5
CASSHRQGNQPQHF
TGTGCCAGCAGCCACCGACAGGGGAATCAGCCCCAGCATTTT
>TRBV10-3|.|.|TRBJ2-7
CAISETGREQYF
TGTGCCATCAGTGAGACAGGGAGAGAGCAGTACTTC
>TRBV10-1|.|.|TRBJ1-2
CASGTGGRNYGYTF
TGCGCCAGCGGGACGGGAGGGCGGAACTATGGCTACACCTTC
>TRBV5-4|.|.|TRBJ2-2
CASSAVRGGTGELFF
TGTGCCAGCAGCGCGGTGAGGGGCGGCACCGGGGAGCTGTTTTTT
>TRBV4-1|.|.|TRBJ2-3
CASSQERGPRGDTQYF
TGCGCCAGCAGCCAAGAGCGAGGACCTCGGGGAGATACGCAGTATTTT
>TRBV4-2|TRBD2|.|TRBJ2-3
CASSQRTSGKSTDTQYF
TGTGCCAGCAGCCAACGGACTAGCGGGAAAAGCACAGATACGCAGTATTTT
>TRBV5-1|.|once|TRBJ2-7
CASNRGGQTPYEQYF
TGCGCCAGCAACCGCGGGGGACAGACCCCCTACGAGCAGTACTTC
>TRBV5-6|.|.|TRBJ1-5
CASSRTVGNQPQHF
TGTGCCAGCAGCCGGACAGTTGGCAATCAGCCCCAGCATTTT
>TRBV5-3|TRBD1|.|TRBJ2-7
CARSDRDRVQDEQYF
TGTGCCAGAAGCGATAGGGACAGGGTCCAAGACGAGCAGTACTTC
>TRBV5-4|.|.|TRBJ2-2
CASSEAGRNTGELFF
TGTGCCAGCAGCGAAGCGGGCCGGAACACCGGGGAGCTGTTTTTT
>TRBV2|TRBD1|.|TRBJ2-1
CASRDRGSSYNEQFF
TGTGCCAGCCGAGACAGGGGGAGCTCCTACAATGAGCAGTTCTTC
>TRBV9|.|.|TRBJ2-3
CASSVTWGSDTQYF
TGTGCCAGCAGCGTTACGTGGGGCTCAGATACGCAGTATTTT
>TRBV27|TRBD2|.|TRBJ2-2
CASSILAGVTGELFF
TGTGCCAGCAGCATTCTAGCGGGAGTCACCGGGGAGCTGTTTTTT
>TRBV5-8|.|.|TRBJ1-2
CASWGPGDWASYGYTF
TGTGCCAGCTGGGGCCCAGGGGATTGGGCCAGCTATGGCTACACCTTC
>TRBV28|TRBD1|.|TRBJ1-1
CASSSPDRENTEAFF
TGTGCCAGCAGTTCCCCGGACAGGGAGAACACTGAAGCTTTCTTT
>TRBV28|TRBD1|.|TRBJ1-4
CASSFQGASNEKLFF
TGTGCCAGCAGTTTCCAGGGGGCCTCTAATGAAAAACTGTTTTTT
>TRBV5-4|.|.|TRBJ1-1
CASSLDSYTEAFF
TGTGCCAGCAGCCTCGACAGTTACACTGAAGCTTTCTTT
>TRBV5-8|.|.|TRBJ2-7
CASSLTGSREQYF
TGTGCCAGCAGCTTAACGGGGTCTCGCGAGCAGTACTTC
>TRBV29-1|.|.|TRBJ1-1
CSVQGQGSLNTEAFF
TGCAGTGTTCAGGGTCAGGGATCTCTGAACACTGAAGCTTTCTTT
>TRBV5-1|.|once|TRBJ2-1
CASSLAGDEQFF
TGCGCCAGCAGCTTGGCGGGAGATGAGCAGTTCTTC
>TRBV18|.|.|TRBJ1-1
CASSPPAKGGEAFF
TGTGCCAGCTCACCACCGGCGAAGGGGGGAGAAGCTTTCTTT
>TRBV10-1|.|.|TRBJ2-1
CASSELEQFF
TGCGCCAGCAGTGAGCTTGAGCAGTTCTTC
>TRBV4-2|.|.|TRBJ1-4
CASSQDSGLGKLFF
TGTGCCAGCAGCCAAGATTCAGGTCTAGGGAAACTGTTTTTT
>TRBV7-2|.|.|TRBJ1-5
CASSLVSSVNQPQHF
TGTGCCAGCAGCTTAGTATCCTCGGTAAATCAGCCCCAGCATTTT
>TRBV28|.|.|TRBJ2-1
CASSLEGNEQFF
TGTGCCAGCAGTCTCGAGGGCAATGAGCAGTTCTTC
>TRBV27|.|.|TRBJ1-2
CASSPGSPVPPHYGYTF
TGTGCCAGCAGTCCAGGGAGCCCGGTCCCACCCCACTATGGCTACACCTTC
>TRBV5-1|TRBD2|.|TRBJ2-5
CASSLVPAGEGGETQYF
TGCGCCAGCAGCTTGGTTCCAGCGGGAGAAGGGGGAGAGACCCAGTACTTC
>TRBV7-2|TRBD2|.|TRBJ2-7
CASGHTGTSRGSSEQYF
TGTGCCAGCGGACACACCGGGACTAGCAGGGGGTCGTCTGAGCAGTACTTC
>TRBV2|.|.|TRBJ2-1
CASSLHDVNEQFF
TGTGCCAGCAGTCTTCATGACGTCAATGAGCAGTTCTTC
>TRBV28|.|.|TRBJ2-3
CASRTTGLTDTQYF
TGTGCCAGCAGAACCACGGGACTCACAGATACGCAGTATTTT
>TRBV7-9|.|.|TRBJ2-7
CASSPFPGVLYF
TGTGCCAGCAGCCCCTTTCCGGGGGTCTTGTACTTC
>TRBV7-2|.|.|TRBJ1-3
CASARTAGNTIYF
TGTGCCAGCGCGAGGACAGCCGGAAACACCATATATTTT
>TRBV7-6|.|.|TRBJ2-5
CASSQNPGSGETQYF
TGTGCCAGCAGCCAGAACCCGGGCAGTGGGGAGACCCAGTACTTC
>TRBV5-1|.|.|TRBJ2-3
CASSLYGIGTDTQYF
TGCGCCAGCAGCTTGTACGGAATAGGCACAGATACGCAGTATTTT
>TRBV15|TRBD2|few|TRBJ2-1
CATTPVPSGSRYNEQFF
TGTGCCACCACCCCAGTTCCTAGCGGGAGTAGGTACAATGAGCAGTTCTTC